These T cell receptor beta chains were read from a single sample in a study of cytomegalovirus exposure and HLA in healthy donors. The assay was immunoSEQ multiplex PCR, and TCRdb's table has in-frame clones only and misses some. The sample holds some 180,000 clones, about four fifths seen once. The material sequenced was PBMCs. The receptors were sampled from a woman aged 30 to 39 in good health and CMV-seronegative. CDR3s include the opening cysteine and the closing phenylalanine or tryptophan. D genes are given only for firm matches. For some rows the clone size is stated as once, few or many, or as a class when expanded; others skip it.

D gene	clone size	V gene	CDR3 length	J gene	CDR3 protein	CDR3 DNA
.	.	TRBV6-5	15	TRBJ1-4	CASSYSQERYEKLFF	TGTGCCAGCAGTTACTCACAGGAGCGTTATGAAAAACTGTTTTTT
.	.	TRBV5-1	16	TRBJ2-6	CASSLADRTGANVLTF	TGCGCCAGCAGCTTGGCAGACAGGACTGGGGCCAACGTCCTGACTTTC
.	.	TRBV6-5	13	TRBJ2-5	CASSREFQETQYF	TGTGCCAGCAGTCGAGAGTTCCAAGAGACCCAGTACTTC
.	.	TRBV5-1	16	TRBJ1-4	CASSLVYRAANEKLFF	TGCGCCAGCAGCTTGGTCTACAGGGCGGCTAATGAAAAACTGTTTTTT
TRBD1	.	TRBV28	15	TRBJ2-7	CASSEPGTGSHEQYF	TGTGCCAGCAGTGAACCCGGGACAGGGTCCCACGAGCAGTACTTC
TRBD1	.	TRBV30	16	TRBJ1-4	CAWSFGTGALNEKLFF	TGTGCCTGGAGTTTCGGGACAGGGGCTCTTAATGAAAAACTGTTTTTT
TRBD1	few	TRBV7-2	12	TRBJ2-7	CASSRNRGHKYF	TGTGCCAGCAGCCGCAACAGGGGGCATAAGTACTTC
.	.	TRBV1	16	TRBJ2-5	CTSSRTRDRHQETQYF	TGCACCAGCAGCCGGACCCGGGACAGGCACCAAGAGACCCAGTACTTC
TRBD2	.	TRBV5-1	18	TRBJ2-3	CASSLTTSGGVGTDTQYF	TGCGCCAGCAGCTTGACTACTAGCGGGGGGGTAGGCACAGATACGCAGTATTTT
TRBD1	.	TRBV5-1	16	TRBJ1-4	CASSLVSGQGVEKLFF	TGCGCCAGCAGCTTGGTTTCGGGACAGGGTGTCGAAAAACTGTTTTTT
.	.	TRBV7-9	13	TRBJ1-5	CASSLTTGQPQHF	TGTGCCAGCAGCTTGACAACCGGTCAGCCCCAGCATTTT
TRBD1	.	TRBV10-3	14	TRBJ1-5	CAISGDRANQPQHF	TGTGCCATCAGTGGGGACAGGGCCAATCAGCCCCAGCATTTT
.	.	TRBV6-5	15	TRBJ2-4	CASRHSGLAKNIQYF	TGTGCCAGCAGACACAGCGGATTAGCCAAAAACATTCAGTACTTC
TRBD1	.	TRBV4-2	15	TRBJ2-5	CASSPGDRDQETQYF	TGTGCCAGCAGCCCTGGGGACAGGGACCAAGAGACCCAGTACTTC
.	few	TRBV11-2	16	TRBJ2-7	CASSLSGATSTYEQYF	TGTGCCAGCAGCTTAAGTGGGGCGACCTCGACCTACGAGCAGTACTTC
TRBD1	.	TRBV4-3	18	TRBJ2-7	CASSQRIDTTGVPYEQYF	TGCGCCAGCAGCCAACGAATAGATACCACAGGGGTCCCCTACGAGCAGTACTTC
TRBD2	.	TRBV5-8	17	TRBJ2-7	CASSWWASGGNPYEQYF	TGTGCCAGCAGCTGGTGGGCTAGCGGGGGGAACCCCTACGAGCAGTACTTC
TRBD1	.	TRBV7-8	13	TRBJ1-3	CATRGGGGNTIYF	TGTGCCACTCGAGGGGGCGGTGGAAACACCATATATTTT
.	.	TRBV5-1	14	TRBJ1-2	CASSPGSPGVGYTF	TGCGCCAGCAGCCCAGGAAGCCCAGGGGTTGGCTACACCTTC
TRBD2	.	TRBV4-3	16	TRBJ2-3	CASSQGTSGGTDTQYF	TGCGCCAGCAGCCAAGGGACCAGCGGGGGCACAGATACGCAGTATTTT
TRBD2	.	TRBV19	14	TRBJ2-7	CASSRTSGVFEQYF	TGTGCCAGTAGCCGGACTAGCGGGGTGTTCGAGCAGTACTTC
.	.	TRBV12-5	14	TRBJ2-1	CASAGYLRDHEQFF	TGTGCTAGCGCCGGGTATTTGCGGGATCATGAGCAGTTCTTC
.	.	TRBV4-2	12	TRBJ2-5	CASSQDGLSPYF	TGTGCCAGCAGCCAAGATGGACTATCCCCGTACTTC
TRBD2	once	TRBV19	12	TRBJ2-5	CASSLAGSPQYF	TGTGCCAGTAGTCTAGCGGGGAGCCCTCAGTACTTC
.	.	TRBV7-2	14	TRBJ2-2	CASSSSQGTGELFF	TGTGCCAGCAGTTCCTCCCAGGGGACCGGGGAGCTGTTTTTT
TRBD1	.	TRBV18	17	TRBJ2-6	CASSPRQGAGGANVLTF	TGTGCCAGCTCACCACGCCAGGGGGCTGGTGGGGCCAACGTCCTGACTTTC
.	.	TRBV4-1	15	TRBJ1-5	CASSQDYNSNQPQHF	TGCGCCAGCAGCCAAGATTATAATTCTAATCAGCCCCAGCATTTT
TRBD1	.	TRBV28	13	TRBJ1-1	CAHDRVTNTEAFF	TGTGCCCACGACAGGGTGACGAACACTGAAGCTTTCTTT
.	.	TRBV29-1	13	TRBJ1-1	CSVEEQGNTEAFF	TGCAGCGTTGAAGAGCAGGGCAACACTGAAGCTTTCTTT
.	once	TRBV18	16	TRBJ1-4	CASSSLHGQLNEKLFF	TGTGCCAGCTCTTCACTCCATGGACAGCTTAATGAAAAACTGTTTTTT
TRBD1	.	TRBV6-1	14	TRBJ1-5	CASIIQGANQPQHF	TGTGCCAGCATAATACAGGGGGCTAATCAGCCCCAGCATTTT
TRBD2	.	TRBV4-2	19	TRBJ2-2	CASSPRGLAGGRGPGELFF	TGTGCCAGCAGCCCGAGGGGACTAGCGGGGGGTCGGGGACCCGGGGAGCTGTTTTTT
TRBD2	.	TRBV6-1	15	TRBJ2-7	CASILLAGGHYEQYF	TGTGCCAGCATCCTACTAGCGGGGGGCCACTACGAGCAGTACTTC
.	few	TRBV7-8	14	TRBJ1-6	CASSNRGPNSPLHF	TGTGCCAGCAGCAACCGCGGGCCAAATTCACCCCTCCACTTT
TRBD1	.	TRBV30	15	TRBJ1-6	CAGSTGVIYNSPLHF	TGTGCCGGATCCACAGGGGTTATTTACAATTCACCCCTCCACTTT
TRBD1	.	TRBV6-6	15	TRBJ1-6	CASSYAGTGDSPLHF	TGTGCCAGCAGTTACGCGGGAACAGGGGATTCACCCCTCCACTTT
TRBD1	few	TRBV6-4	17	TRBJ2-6	CASIPQGGFSGANVLTF	TGTGCCAGCATCCCACAGGGGGGCTTCTCTGGGGCCAACGTCCTGACTTTC
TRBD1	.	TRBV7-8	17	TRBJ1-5	CASSLGWRGQGNQPQHF	TGTGCCAGCAGCTTAGGCTGGCGGGGACAGGGGAATCAGCCCCAGCATTTT
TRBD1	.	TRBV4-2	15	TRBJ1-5	CASSQAGTGNQPQHF	TGTGCCAGCAGCCAAGCCGGGACAGGGAATCAGCCCCAGCATTTT
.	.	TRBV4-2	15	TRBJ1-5	CASSQGGMGNQPQHF	TGTGCCAGCAGCCAGGGGGGTATGGGCAATCAGCCCCAGCATTTT